This T cell receptor (beta chain) was recovered during a study of shared clonotypes between healthy human individuals (dated by TCRdb to 2019 to 2021). Describing the broader study: The cohort comprised a couple of women and a few men aged 18 to 49 years. For each donor, three plates each were used for CD4 naive and CD4 memory, two plates were used for CD8 naive, and one plate was used for CD8 memory. To estimate repertoire size and how much clonotype sharing occurs between individuals, the study deeply sequenced the blood TCR repertoires of about 5 healthy adults. Different laboratories and diverse techniques were used to prepare libraries and sequence TCR repertoires, to increase sequencing depth and limit assay-specific biases. Leukapheresis yielded between about 0.94 and 10 billion PBMCs per donor. Broad study findings and their caveats: Naive subsets generally had larger estimated clonotype richness than memory subsets did. Based on pairwise subsampling, the degree of clonotype sharing among donors was expected to be affected by sequencing depth. Sharing across a few donors was observed for around 4.8% of naive CD4, 3% to 3.5% of naive CD8, over 2% of memory CD4, and around 0.4% of memory CD8 clonotypes. Incomplete sequencing was indicated by rarefaction of sorted-subset datasets, despite the large sequencing depth. Sampling was restricted to blood, and TCR repertoires in tissues likely differ from the TCR repertoires found in blood. Compared with non-shared clonotypes, clonotypes shared by all four sorted-subset donors had higher generation probabilities. The small number of donors limited the genetic and exposure-history diversity represented.

V and J are truncated by 0 bases and 0 bases respectively, leaving an intervening sequence of 12 bases. Looking up the germline V gene yields CDR1 LGHNA and CDR2 YNFKEQ. From the cysteine through the phenylalanine, the CDR3 covers 17 amino acids. Only the CDR3 portion is preserved as DNA: 51 bases, with reading frame beginning at the first base. On this clone itself: Its antigen remains undetermined. No much larger clone is present one base from it, and per-base qualities are unavailable.

Using the deep immunoSEQ assay, TCR CDR3 regions were amplified from genomic DNA by multiplex PCR. Genomic DNA extracted from each cell subset was distributed evenly over all wells of several immunoSEQ 96-well plates, and each plate served as one replicate. Each replicate PCR for sorted subsets received roughly 0.2 ug genomic DNA, equal to 28,000 or so T cell genomes. The purified libraries were quantified using a Qubit 3.0 fluorometer, sized with a Bioanalyzer 2100, and then quantified again using the KAPA Library Quantification kit. Every immunoSEQ 96-well plate was sequenced on a separate single-read 150-cycle Illumina NextSeq 550 flow cell. In the paper's pipeline: Because the immunoSEQ output held only junctional sequences and lacked quality scores, the filtering could not match the filtering applied to full-length reads. To assign V/J genes and CDR3, sequences were annotated using PyIR, a Python wrapper for IgBLAST v1.9, with IMGT germline references. Reads were filtered out if the reads had weak V/J assignments (E-value above 1e-6), no CDR3, stop codons, out-of-frame junctions, or ambiguous translated residues. V3J clonotypes were defined as sequences sharing an identical inferred V gene, J gene, and CDR3 amino acid sequence. To compute the percentage overlap between repertoires, the number of shared unique clonotypes was divided by the size of the smaller repertoire. Richness of each repertoire was evaluated using RTK rarefaction, the Chao1 estimator, and Recon v2.1 estimates of unobserved clonotypes. OLGA was used to compute generation probabilities for all TCRbeta clonotypes that the gDNA method yielded from a few donors. Sourced from immuneACCESS, this table was stored by TCRdb with only in-frame sequences that have V and J called. A share of the clones is absent; for the studies checked, an unresolved V gene accounts for under half, and the remainder has no known explanation. V, J and clone size are taken as reported in that table, and D and trimming were inferred from the DNA itself. The sample profile shows about 1.9 million clones; 93% of them were found once. The ten largest account for under 2% of the sample.

CD8 naive samples consisted of CD45RO-negative cells that were positively selected for CCR7, yielding a CD45RA+CCR7+ population without TemRA cells. Donors were healthy HIV-negative adults with no recently reported acute infections or vaccinations. Every donor was a Caucasian adult residing in Nashville, Tennessee, USA. Blood was collected by leukapheresis, and PBMCs were isolated by Ficoll-Histopaque density gradient centrifugation and then cryopreserved in liquid nitrogen vapor phase. Analytical flow cytometry was used to check the purity and quantity of every magnetically sorted T cell population. Genomic DNA was isolated from every sorted fraction and measured by UV absorbance on a Nanodrop 2000c.

The receptor's source is a man in his late teens or twenties in good health. Some clones in this sample may be carry-over from other donors' samples. The chain was built from TRBV4-2 and TRBJ2-1, with the D call perhaps TRBD1 or TRBD2, each one matching 5 bases. Sequencing was done on a sample of naive CD8+ T cells from PBMCs. Read against the paper, the sample's cell subset or site label means: CD45RA+CCR7+. The sequenced DNA is TGTGCCAGCAGCCAAGATTATGGGACGATCTCCTACAATGAGCAGTTCTTC. Translated, this gives CASSQDYGTISYNEQFF.